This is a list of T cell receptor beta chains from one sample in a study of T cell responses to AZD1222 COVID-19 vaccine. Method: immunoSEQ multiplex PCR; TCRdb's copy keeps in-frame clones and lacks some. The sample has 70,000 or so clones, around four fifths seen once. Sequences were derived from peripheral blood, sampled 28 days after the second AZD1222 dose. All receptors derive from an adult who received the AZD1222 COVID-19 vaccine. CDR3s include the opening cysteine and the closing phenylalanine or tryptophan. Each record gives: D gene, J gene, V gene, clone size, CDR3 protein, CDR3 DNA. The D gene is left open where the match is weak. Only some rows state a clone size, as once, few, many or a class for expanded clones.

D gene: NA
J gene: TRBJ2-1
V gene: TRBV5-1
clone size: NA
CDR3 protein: CASMTGSYNEQFF
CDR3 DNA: TGCGCCAGCATGACGGGTTCCTACAATGAGCAGTTCTTC

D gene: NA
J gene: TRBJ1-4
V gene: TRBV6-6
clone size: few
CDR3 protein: CASSYLREGSNEKLFF
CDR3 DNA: TGTGCCAGCAGTTACCTCAGGGAGGGTTCGAATGAAAAACTGTTTTTT

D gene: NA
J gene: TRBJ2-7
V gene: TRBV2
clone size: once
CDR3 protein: CASRDKTGQIRHYEQYF
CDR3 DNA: TGTGCCAGCCGTGATAAGACAGGCCAGATCCGTCATTACGAGCAGTACTTC

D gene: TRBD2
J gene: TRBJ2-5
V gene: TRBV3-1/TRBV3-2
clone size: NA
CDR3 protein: CASSQVAGGGKETQYF
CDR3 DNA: TGTGCCAGCAGCCAAGTCGCGGGGGGCGGAAAAGAGACCCAGTACTTC

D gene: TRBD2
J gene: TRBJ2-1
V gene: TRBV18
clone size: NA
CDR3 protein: CASSSTRTSGSLNEQFF
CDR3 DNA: TGTGCCAGCTCATCGACCAGGACTAGCGGGAGCCTAAATGAGCAGTTCTTC

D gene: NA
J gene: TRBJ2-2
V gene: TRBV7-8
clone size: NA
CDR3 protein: CASSFSAGELFF
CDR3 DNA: TGTGCCAGCAGCTTTTCGGCCGGGGAGCTGTTTTTT

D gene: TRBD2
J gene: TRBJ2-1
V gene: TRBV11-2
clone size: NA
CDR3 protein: CASSFTGRIEQFF
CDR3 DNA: TGTGCCAGCAGCTTTACCGGGAGGATTGAGCAGTTCTTC

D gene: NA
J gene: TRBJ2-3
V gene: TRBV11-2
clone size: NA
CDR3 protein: CASSLTPRSDTQYF
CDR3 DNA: TGTGCCAGCAGCTTGACCCCCCGCTCAGATACGCAGTATTTT

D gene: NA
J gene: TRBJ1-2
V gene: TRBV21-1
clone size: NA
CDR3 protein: CARCPSYPLINYGYTF
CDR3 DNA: TGTGCCAGATGCCCTTCATACCCACTGATAAACTATGGCTACACCTTC

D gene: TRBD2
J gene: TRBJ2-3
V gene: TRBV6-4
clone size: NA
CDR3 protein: CASSALAGGEDTQYF
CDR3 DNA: TGTGCCAGCAGTGCCCTTGCGGGAGGCGAGGATACGCAGTATTTT

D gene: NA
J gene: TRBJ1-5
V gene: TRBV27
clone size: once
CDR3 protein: CASSSWEGNQPQHF
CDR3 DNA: TGTGCCAGCAGTTCGTGGGAAGGCAATCAGCCCCAGCATTTT

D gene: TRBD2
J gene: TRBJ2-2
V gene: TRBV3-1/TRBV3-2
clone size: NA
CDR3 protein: CASSQVSGGTGELFF
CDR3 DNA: TGTGCCAGCAGCCAAGTAAGCGGGGGAACCGGGGAGCTGTTTTTT

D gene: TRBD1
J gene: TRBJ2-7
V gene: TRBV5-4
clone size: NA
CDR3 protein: CASSFYGQGYEQYF
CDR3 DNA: TGTGCCAGCAGCTTTTACGGACAGGGCTACGAGCAGTACTTC

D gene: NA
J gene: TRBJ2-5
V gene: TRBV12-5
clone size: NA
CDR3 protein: CASGFVAGGQETQYF
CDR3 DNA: TGTGCTAGTGGTTTTGTCGCCGGAGGGCAAGAGACCCAGTACTTC

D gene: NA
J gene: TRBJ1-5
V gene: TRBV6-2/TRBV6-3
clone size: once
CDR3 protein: CASRPRGGESQPQHF
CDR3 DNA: TGTGCCAGCAGACCTCGGGGAGGCGAGAGTCAGCCCCAGCATTTT

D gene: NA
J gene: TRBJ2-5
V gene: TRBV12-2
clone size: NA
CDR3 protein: CASLGLDRGRETQYF
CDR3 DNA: TGTGCAAGTCTCGGACTGGACAGGGGGCGGGAGACCCAGTACTTC

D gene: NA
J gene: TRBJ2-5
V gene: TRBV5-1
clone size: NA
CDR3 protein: CASSLGTVETQYF
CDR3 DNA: TGCGCCAGCAGCTTGGGAACAGTCGAGACCCAGTACTTC

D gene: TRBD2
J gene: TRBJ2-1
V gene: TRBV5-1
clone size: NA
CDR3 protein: CASSPGLAGGLDNEQFF
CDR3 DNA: TGCGCCAGCAGCCCGGGACTAGCGGGGGGGCTCGACAATGAGCAGTTCTTC

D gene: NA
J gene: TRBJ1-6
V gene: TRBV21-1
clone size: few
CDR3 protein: CASSSRDRVRPPIQDLHF
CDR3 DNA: TGTGCCAGCAGCAGCCGGGACAGGGTAAGGCCCCCGATTCAAGACCTCCACTTT

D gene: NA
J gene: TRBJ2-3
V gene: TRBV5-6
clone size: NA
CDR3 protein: CASSLRQMTDTQYF
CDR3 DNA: TGTGCCAGCAGCTTGCGCCAGATGACAGATACGCAGTATTTT

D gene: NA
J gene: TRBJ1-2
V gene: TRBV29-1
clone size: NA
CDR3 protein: CSVVSTKESNYGYTF
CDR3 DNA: TGCAGCGTTGTATCGACGAAGGAGAGTAACTATGGCTACACCTTC

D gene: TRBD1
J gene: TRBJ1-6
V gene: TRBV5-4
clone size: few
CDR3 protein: CASSGQGATNSPLHF
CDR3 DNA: TGTGCCAGCAGCGGGCAGGGGGCAACCAATTCACCCCTCCACTTT

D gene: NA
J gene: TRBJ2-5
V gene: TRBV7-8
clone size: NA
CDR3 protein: CASSRTSGRGEETQYF
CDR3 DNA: TGTGCCAGCAGCCGTACGTCCGGGAGAGGCGAAGAGACCCAGTACTTC

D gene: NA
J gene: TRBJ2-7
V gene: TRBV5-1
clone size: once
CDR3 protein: CASSWGASGLSKSYEQYF
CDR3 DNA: TGCGCCAGCAGCTGGGGGGCTAGCGGCCTATCGAAGTCCTACGAGCAGTACTTC